The sequence of this TCR beta chain was determined in a study of T cell responses to AZD1222 COVID-19 vaccine. Study observations and caveats: Among the donors, most were white British and more were female, and clonal diversity was possibly underestimated. Just 5 or 6 AZD1222 recipients tested seropositive at baseline.

Clones were sequenced by immunoSEQ multiplex PCR, and TCRdb holds only the in-frame ones, with some missing. Among 130,000 to 150,000 clones listed, roughly 92% were seen once. Looked up from germline, CDR1 is LNHDA and CDR2 is SQIVND (reference sequence). Trimming took 3 bases from V and 0 from J, leaving 18 bases between them. The CDR3 sequence is 18 residues long. About this clone itself: Its antigen is not identified.

V is TRBV19 and J is TRBJ1-5, with D unclear. This receptor was taken from an adult in good health. The sequenced sample was peripheral blood, obtained on day 0 of AZD1222 vaccination. This CDR3 is CASSIFLFLGISNQPQHF. CDR3 coding DNA: TGTGCCAGTAGTATTTTCTTATTTTTAGGTATTAGCAATCAGCCCCAGCATTTT. The whole variable domain, remainder taken from reference TRBV19 and TRBJ1-5, is DGGITQSPKYLFRKEGQNVTLSCEQNLNHDAMYWYRQDPGQGLRLIYYSQIVNDFQKGDIAEGYSVSREKKESFPLTVTSAQKNPTAFYLCASSIFLFLGISNQPQHFGDGTRLSIL.